This T cell receptor (beta chain) came from a study of T cell responses to AZD1222 COVID-19 vaccine. Study-level background: Second-dose schedules of about 4 or about 12 weeks were combined. Findings and limits, study-wide: No repertoire was sampled before or during the peak T cell response, only after it. The donor group comprised mostly white British people and more females; the analysis possibly underestimated clonal diversity.

A remark on this clone: Its antigen is as yet unknown.

Only in-frame clones appear in the TCRdb table, and some are missing; sequencing was by immunoSEQ multiplex PCR. The sample has about 28,000 clones; 89% are singletons. This specimen consisted of peripheral blood, obtained on day 0 of AZD1222 vaccination. The receptor was isolated from an adult in good health.

CDR3 sequence reads: CASSLVAGGPQVNEQFF. For the CDR3, the DNA is TGTGCCAGCAGCTTAGTGGCGGGAGGGCCTCAAGTAAATGAGCAGTTCTTC. The chain has TRBV7-9 and TRBJ2-1; 9 bases are shared with TRBD2. This CDR3 is built from 17 residues. In germline, CDR1 is SEHNR, CDR2 FQNEAQ (reference sequence). J gave up 7 bases and V 1 base, and 11 bases lay outside the gene matches. Looking up the rest from reference TRBV7-9 and TRBJ2-1 gives the full variable domain: DTGVSQNPRHKITKRGQNVTFRCDPISEHNRLYWYRQTLGQGPEFLTYFQNEAQLEKSRLLSDRFSAERPKGSFSTLEIQRTEQGDSAMYLCASSLVAGGPQVNEQFFGPGTRLTVL.